This passage covers 19 T cell receptor beta chains from one sample sequenced in a study of Graves' ophthalmopathy and Graves' hyperthyroidism. RNA transcripts were the template, and TCR beta CDR3 regions were amplified from them. HTBI primers were used in a first-round RT-PCR, which preceded a second-round multiplex PCR. In TCRdb, the multiplex PCR reads were re-called with MiXCR into one record per CDR3 protein. The table includes 300,000 to 500,000 distinct CDR3 sequences, approximately 15% detected once. The sample comprised peripheral blood. These receptors came from a young woman with stable Graves' hyperthyroidism.

The sample holds many counts of this clonotype. The rearrangement joins TRBV11-2 to TRBJ1-2; D call uncertain. Trimming took 2 bases from V and 8 from J, leaving 12 bases between them. The CDR3 extends over 13 amino acids. Germline loops: CDR1 SGHAT, CDR2 FQNNGV. The CDR3 reads CASSLSGSGGYTF. In DNA form, the CDR3 reads TGTGCCAGCAGCTTAAGCGGCTCCGGCGGCTACACCTTC.

This clonotype was picked up a small number of times. The chain links TRBV20-1 to TRBJ1-2; D is unclear. The germline V and J ends were trimmed by 6 bases and 8 bases, with 7 bases remaining between them. The CDR3 contains 9 residues. CDR1 is DFQATT and CDR2 is SNEGSKA in the germline V gene (reference sequence). CDR3 sequence reads: CSARRGYTF. CDR3 DNA: TGCAGTGCGCGCCGGGGCTACACCTTC.

This clonotype was seen at least ten times. The CDR3 here is CASSNGHRNQPQHF. DNA for the CDR3: TGTGCCAGCAGTAATGGGCATCGGAATCAGCCCCAGCATTTT. This rearrangement joins TRBV6-1 to TRBJ1-5; no definite D call. Germline assignment: CDR1 MNHNS and CDR2 SASEGT. The CDR3 covers 14 residues. The V gene lost 5 bases and the J gene lost 4 bases, with 12 bases spanning the gap.

The rearrangement uses TRBV5-1 and TRBJ1-1; D is perhaps TRBD1 (6 bases). The V gene's germline CDR1 is SGHRS and CDR2 YFSETQ. V was shortened by 0 bases and J by 7 bases, with 13 bases between the two germline ends. The CDR3 is made up of 14 amino acids. The CDR3, as DNA: TGCGCCAGCAGCTTGGGGGTGGAAGGGGGTGAAGCTTTCTTT. This gives the protein CASSLGVEGGEAFF.

The chain couples TRBV6-2 or TRBV6-3 to TRBJ1-5; tentative D call: TRBD1 (5 bases). Germline V gene data show CDR1 as MNHEY and CDR2 as SVGEGT. V lost 6 bases and J lost 6, with 9 bases in between. The CDR3 is 12 amino acids. CDR3: CASSTRAQPQHF. The CDR3 DNA follows: TGTGCCAGCAGCACCAGGGCTCAGCCCCAGCATTTT.

This clonotype was detected only a few times. The chain carries TRBV10-3 and TRBJ2-7, with TRBD2 matching 8 bases. This CDR3 spans 14 amino acids. V shed 7 bases, J shed 12 bases, and the junction held 17 bases outside the gene matches. The germline V gene has CDR1 ENHRY and CDR2 SYGVKD. The CDR3 loop is CAITPRGGFPERYF. The DNA for the CDR3 is TGTGCCATCACCCCCCGGGGGGGCTTCCCGGAGAGGTACTTC.

This clonotype appeared many times. This rearrangement joins TRBV19 to TRBJ1-5; 7 nucleotides agree with TRBD1. V was pared by 2 bases and J by 5 bases, with 9 bases of the junction left unmatched. CDR1 and CDR2 from the germline V gene are LNHDA and SQIVND (reference sequence). This CDR3 is built from 16 residues. As DNA, the CDR3 is TGTGCCAGTAGTATAATTGAAGGTCAGGGGGATCAGCCCCAGCATTTT. It is translated as CASSIIEGQGDQPQHF. Drawing the rest from reference TRBV19 and TRBJ1-5, the complete variable domain is DGGITQSPKYLFRKEGQNVTLSCEQNLNHDAMYWYRQDPGQGLRLIYYSQIVNDFQKGDIAEGYSVSREKKESFPLTVTSAQKNPTAFYLCASSIIEGQGDQPQHFGDGTRLSIL.

In this sample, this clonotype turned up a few times. The V and J genes are TRBV11-2 and TRBJ2-2; 8 bases fit TRBD2. The trim removed 3 bases at V and 1 base at J, leaving 7 bases unmatched. The CDR3 extends over 17 amino acids. From germline, CDR1 is SGHAT and CDR2 FQNNGV. The DNA for the CDR3 is TGTGCCAGCAGCTTCTTAGTCCTAGCGGGGAACACCGGGGAGCTGTTTTTT. Translating it yields CASSFLVLAGNTGELFF.

This clonotype was observed at least ten times. The chain employs TRBV6-2 or TRBV6-3 and TRBJ1-1; 7 bases are a match to TRBD1. This CDR3 comprises 18 residues. The J segment lost 3 bases and the V segment lost 2 bases, leaving 15 bases of the junction unmatched. Germline V gene sequence: CDR1 MNHEY, CDR2 SVGEGT. CDR3 sequence (DNA): TGTGCCAGCAGTTACAGGGGGACAGCCCTACCGTTGGACACTGAAGCTTTCTTT. Translation: CASSYRGTALPLDTEAFF.

This clonotype was observed at least ten times. The CDR3 region has the DNA TGTGCCAGCAGCTTAGCGTCGCGGGGGGGCGTAGAGACCCAGTACTTC. Its protein is CASSLASRGGVETQYF. V gene TRBV7-2 combines with J gene TRBJ2-5, with 9 positions matching TRBD2. J was trimmed by 4 bases and V by 0 bases; bases with no gene match: 6. Germline V gene lookup returns CDR1 SGHTA and CDR2 FQGNSA. This CDR3 contains 16 residues.

This clonotype was picked up many times. The CDR3 spells CASSESRALGAQYF. CDR3 DNA: TGTGCCAGCAGTGAAAGTCGGGCCCTGGGGGCCCAGTACTTC. The chain carries TRBV6-1 and TRBJ2-5; the D gene could be TRBD1 or TRBD2 (5 bases each). CDR1 is MNHNS and CDR2 is SASEGT in the germline V gene. The CDR3 is made up of 14 amino acids. The V end was cut by 2 bases, the J end by 9 bases, with 16 bases between.

This clonotype was seen repeatedly, ten times or more. CDR3 sequence reads: CATSDFRRNYGYTF. CDR3 bases: TGTGCCACCAGTGATTTCAGACGGAACTATGGCTACACCTTC. The chain recombines TRBV24-1 with TRBJ1-2; D is unclear. Germline CDR1 reads KGHDR; CDR2 reads SFDVKD. The CDR3 runs 14 residues. V dropped 1 base and J dropped 2 bases, with 7 bases sitting between them.

This clonotype was detected ten times or more. A junction end diverges from the germline sequence, so it may reflect a read error. The J gene is TRBJ2-7, the V gene TRBV12-3 or TRBV12-4; D is possibly TRBD1 (6 bases). The length of the CDR3 is 14 residues. CDR3 protein: CASSLGQPSYEQYF. The CDR3 region has the DNA TGTGCCAGCAGCTTAGGACAGCCCTCCTACGAGCAGTACTTC.

There are many counts of this clonotype. The chain carries TRBV11-1 and TRBJ1-2; D gene unclear. This CDR3 has 16 residues. CDR1 and CDR2 (germline): SGHAT, FQDESV (reference sequence). V shed 3 bases and J shed 0 bases, with 14 bases lying between them. Here the CDR3 reads CASSFPPSLANYGYTF. CDR3 coding DNA: TGTGCCAGCAGCTTCCCCCCGAGCCTAGCTAACTATGGCTACACCTTC. Using reference TRBV11-1 and TRBJ1-2 for the parts outside the CDR3, the full variable domain is EAEVAQSPRYKITEKSQAVAFWCDPISGHATLYWYRQILGQGPELLVQFQDESVVDDSQLPKDRFSAERLKGVDSTLKIQPAELGDSAMYLCASSFPPSLANYGYTFGSGTRLTVV.

This clonotype was detected many times. The chain has TRBV6-1 and TRBJ1-1; TRBD1 might be the D (5 bases). The V gene lost 6 bases and the J gene lost 0 bases, with 14 bases spanning the gap. Germline V gives CDR1 MNHNS, CDR2 SASEGT. The CDR3 runs to 15 residues. CDR3 amino acids: CASSTEGTMNTEAFF. CDR3 DNA sequence: TGTGCCAGCAGCACGGAGGGGACCATGAACACTGAAGCTTTCTTT.

This clonotype was recorded at least ten times. The rearrangement links TRBV12-3 or TRBV12-4 to TRBJ2-6, with a weak D call TRBD2 (5 bases). V was cut by 6 bases and J by 0 bases, with 9 bases left in between. There are 15 residues in the CDR3. CDR3 in amino acids: CASRGDSSGANVLTF. In nucleotides, the CDR3 is TGTGCCAGCAGGGGAGATAGCTCTGGGGCCAACGTCCTGACTTTC.

This clonotype occurred many times. V and J are TRBV24-1 and TRBJ2-2, with D uncertain. Deletions cut 12 bases from V and 1 base from J, with 14 bases between. Per germline, CDR1 KGHDR and CDR2 SFDVKD. This CDR3 has 14 residues. The DNA of the CDR3 is TGTGCCTCACAAACCGGAGAGAACACCGGGGAGCTGTTTTTT. Its protein is CASQTGENTGELFF.

The table lists this clonotype with many counts. This chain uses TRBV6-1 with TRBJ2-4; 7 bases fit TRBD1. Germline V gives CDR1 MNHNS, CDR2 SASEGT. The CDR3 loop spans 13 amino acids. Losses at the gene ends were 7 bases for V and 5 bases for J; bases not matched to a gene: 5. CDR3 protein: CASTTGYQNIQYF. The CDR3 coding sequence is TGTGCCAGCACGACAGGGTACCAAAACATTCAGTACTTC.

In this sample, this clonotype turned up many times. The V and J genes are TRBV5-1 and TRBJ1-1; D is undetermined. Germline assignment: CDR1 SGHRS and CDR2 YFSETQ. This CDR3 has 13 amino acids. The V end lost 3 bases, the J end lost 1 base, and 7 bases lay between the germline ends. In DNA, the CDR3 is TGCGCCAGCAGCTCCGACACGAACACTGAAGCTTTCTTT. Its translation: CASSSDTNTEAFF.